These T cell receptor beta chains were read from a single sample in a study of blood T cell repertoires in COVID-19. The repertoire was sequenced with immunoSEQ multiplex PCR; TCRdb's copy has only in-frame clones and lacks some. Among approximately 250,000 clones, roughly 88% were seen once, and the ten largest hold roughly 1.4%. Specimen: peripheral blood. The receptors were sampled from a middle-aged woman who had recovered from COVID-19. The CDR3 runs from the conserved cysteine through the conserved F or W. A D gene is named only where the DNA matches it firmly. The listing skips clone size in some rows; elsewhere it reads once, few, many or a size class.

j_call d_call v_call clone_size cdr3_aa cdr3_nt
TRBJ2-7 - TRBV30 - CAWSPGFSYEQYF TGTGCCTGGAGTCCCGGGTTTTCCTACGAGCAGTACTTC
TRBJ1-5 - TRBV6-5 - CASRTLPQGYQPQHF TGTGCCAGCAGAACACTCCCGCAGGGCTATCAGCCCCAGCATTTT
TRBJ2-5 TRBD2 TRBV7-2 - CASSLDSGGTETQYF TGTGCCAGCAGCTTAGATAGCGGGGGGACGGAGACCCAGTACTTC
TRBJ1-6 - TRBV30 - CAWSDQGDSPLHF TGTGCCTGGTCAGACCAGGGCGACTCACCCCTCCACTTT
TRBJ1-2 TRBD1 TRBV28 few CASSFTGGGYGYTF TGTGCCAGCAGTTTCACAGGGGGCGGCTATGGCTACACCTTC
TRBJ1-2 - TRBV7-2 - CASSPQAGGYTF TGTGCCAGCAGCCCGCAGGCCGGTGGCTACACCTTC
TRBJ1-2 - TRBV7-3 - CASSLPGLLGYTF TGTGCCAGCAGCTTACCGGGACTCTTGGGCTACACCTTC
TRBJ2-3 - TRBV4-1 - CASSPGILSTDTQYF TGCGCCAGCAGCCCCGGGATACTTAGCACAGATACGCAGTATTTT
TRBJ2-7 - TRBV30 - CAWSGGTQNTYEQYF TGTGCCTGGAGTGGAGGGACACAAAATACCTACGAGCAGTACTTC
TRBJ1-2 - TRBV3-1/TRBV3-2 - CASSQDTTGRGYTF TGTGCCAGCAGCCAAGATACGACAGGCCGCGGCTACACCTTC
TRBJ2-5 - TRBV28 - CASSWGGGYQETQYF TGTGCCAGCAGTTGGGGTGGGGGGTACCAAGAGACCCAGTACTTC
TRBJ2-3 - TRBV7-9 - CASSQLSASTDTQYF TGTGCCAGCAGCCAACTTAGCGCTAGCACAGATACGCAGTATTTT
TRBJ1-2 TRBD1 TRBV18 - CASSKGQAIYGYTF TGTGCCAGCTCAAAGGGACAGGCGATCTATGGCTACACCTTC
TRBJ1-3 - TRBV4-2 - CASSQVQGGIGDTIYF TGTGCCAGCAGCCAAGTCCAGGGAGGGATTGGGGACACCATATATTTT
TRBJ2-7 TRBD1 TRBV2 - CASSDRDRGYEQYF TGTGCCAGCAGTGACCGGGACAGGGGCTACGAGCAGTACTTC
TRBJ2-6 TRBD1 TRBV9 - CASSVANPGQMAGANVLTF TGTGCCAGCAGCGTAGCGAACCCGGGACAGATGGCTGGGGCCAACGTCCTGACTTTC
TRBJ1-4 TRBD1 TRBV9 - CASSPGTGEEKLFF TGTGCCAGCAGTCCCGGGACAGGGGAAGAAAAACTGTTTTTT
TRBJ1-6 TRBD1 TRBV28 few CASRIDRGSSYNSPLHF TGTGCCAGCAGGATAGACAGGGGGAGCTCCTATAATTCACCCCTCCACTTT
TRBJ2-3 - TRBV24-1 - CATGTTTSTDTQYF TGTGCCACCGGAACGACGACTAGCACAGATACGCAGTATTTT
TRBJ2-1 TRBD1 TRBV5-1 - CASRRGQQVDEQFF TGCGCCAGCAGGAGGGGGCAACAGGTCGATGAGCAGTTCTTC
TRBJ2-5 TRBD2 TRBV3-1/TRBV3-2 few CASSRSGGETQYF TGTGCCAGCAGCCGAAGCGGGGGGGAGACCCAGTACTTC
TRBJ2-1 - TRBV4-2 - CASSQGTGNEQFF TGTGCCAGCAGCCAAGGGACGGGGAATGAGCAGTTCTTC
TRBJ1-6 TRBD1 TRBV6-1 - CASSGYTGTGGSPLHF TGTGCCAGCAGTGGCTACACCGGGACAGGGGGTTCACCCCTCCACTTT
TRBJ1-6 TRBD1 TRBV7-2 - CASSLGAGTGDNSPLHF TGTGCCAGCAGCTTAGGTGCCGGGACAGGGGATAATTCACCCCTCCACTTT
TRBJ1-1 TRBD1 TRBV12-3/TRBV12-4 once CASSSQGGSEAFF TGTGCCAGCAGTAGCCAGGGGGGTAGTGAAGCTTTCTTT
TRBJ1-2 - TRBV6-5 once CASSWTADTYGYTF TGTGCCAGCAGTTGGACAGCGGACACCTATGGCTACACCTTC
TRBJ2-7 - TRBV6-6 - CASSYEDSTYEQYF TGTGCCAGCAGTTATGAAGACAGCACCTACGAGCAGTACTTC
TRBJ1-2 TRBD1 TRBV12-3/TRBV12-4 once CATTDRGAYGYTF TGTGCCACTACGGACAGGGGGGCCTATGGCTACACCTTC
TRBJ2-7 TRBD2 TRBV6-6 - CASSYRAGMSSYEQYF TGTGCCAGCAGTTACAGAGCGGGGATGAGCTCCTACGAGCAGTACTTC
TRBJ2-5 - TRBV7-2 - CASSLGLSPETQYF TGTGCCAGCAGCTTAGGACTTTCCCCAGAGACCCAGTACTTC
TRBJ2-7 TRBD2 TRBV7-9 - CASSLVAGDSYEQYF TGTGCCAGCAGCTTAGTAGCGGGGGACTCCTACGAGCAGTACTTC
TRBJ2-6 - TRBV12-5 - CASGPRGGESGANVLTF TGTGCTAGTGGTCCCCGAGGGGGGGAATCTGGGGCCAACGTCCTGACTTTC
TRBJ2-3 TRBD2 TRBV15 - CATSSGGGASTDTQYF TGTGCCACCAGCAGCGGGGGGGGTGCTAGCACAGATACGCAGTATTTT
TRBJ2-7 TRBD1 TRBV3-1/TRBV3-2 once CASSQHRDRGSYEQYF TGTGCCAGCAGCCAACATAGGGACAGGGGATCCTACGAGCAGTACTTC
TRBJ1-4 - TRBV10-2 few CASSPFSEKLFF TGCGCCAGCAGTCCCTTTAGTGAAAAACTGTTTTTT
TRBJ2-7 TRBD1 TRBV19 once CASSIHPTRDRGTYEQYF TGTGCCAGTAGTATCCATCCGACCAGGGACAGGGGGACCTACGAGCAGTACTTC
TRBJ2-2 - TRBV7-6 - CASSLARGTNTGELFF TGTGCCAGCAGCTTAGCCCGGGGGACGAACACCGGGGAGCTGTTTTTT
TRBJ2-5 TRBD2 TRBV5-5 - CASSLAGTSATQYF TGTGCCAGCAGCTTGGCCGGGACTAGCGCGACCCAGTACTTC
TRBJ1-6 - TRBV6-5 - CASTEGDGRNSPLHF TGTGCCAGCACGGAGGGCGACGGTCGTAATTCACCCCTCCACTTT
TRBJ2-1 TRBD1 TRBV11-2 - CASSSQGTGDRNEQFF TGTGCCAGCAGCTCCCAGGGGACAGGGGACAGGAATGAGCAGTTCTTC
TRBJ2-7 - TRBV11-2 - CASSKDGTTLYEQYF TGTGCCAGCAGCAAAGACGGGACAACTCTCTACGAGCAGTACTTC
TRBJ1-2 TRBD1 TRBV6-5 - CASREDRVNYGYTF TGTGCCAGCAGGGAGGACAGGGTTAACTATGGCTACACCTTC
TRBJ2-3 - TRBV7-3 few CASSLKGHLDTQYF TGTGCCAGCAGCTTAAAGGGACACCTCGATACGCAGTATTTT
TRBJ1-2 TRBD1 TRBV27 - CASSLSPGQGLGGYTF TGTGCCAGCAGTTTGTCACCGGGACAGGGATTAGGTGGCTACACCTTC
TRBJ2-7 TRBD1 TRBV5-1 - CASSFGQGVLGEQYF TGCGCCAGCAGCTTTGGACAGGGGGTTCTAGGAGAGCAGTACTTC
TRBJ2-1 - TRBV12-2 - CASRRPTTGGNYNEQFF TGTGCAAGTCGCCGACCCACTACCGGGGGGAACTACAATGAGCAGTTCTTC
TRBJ2-7 - TRBV28 - CASSLDPRRAYEQYF TGTGCCAGCAGTTTGGACCCAAGGAGGGCCTACGAGCAGTACTTC
TRBJ2-3 TRBD2 TRBV11-3 many CASTPGTSSITDTQYF TGTGCCAGCACCCCGGGGACTAGCTCAATCACAGATACGCAGTATTTT
TRBJ1-1 - TRBV6-4 few CASSETANTEAFF TGTGCCAGCAGTGAAACAGCAAACACTGAAGCTTTCTTT
TRBJ2-1 - TRBV10-2 - CASSGPGYDNEQFF TGCGCCAGCAGTGGTCCAGGGTACGACAATGAGCAGTTCTTC
TRBJ1-4 TRBD1 TRBV19 - CASSRNRGTTNEKLFF TGTGCCAGTAGTAGAAACAGGGGAACAACTAATGAAAAACTGTTTTTT
TRBJ1-1 TRBD1 TRBV6-2/TRBV6-3 - CASSADRVGTEAFF TGTGCCAGCAGCGCGGACAGGGTAGGAACTGAAGCTTTCTTT
TRBJ2-1 - TRBV19 once CASSIDWRGEQFF TGTGCCAGTAGTATAGATTGGAGGGGCGAGCAGTTCTTC